The 10 T cell receptor beta chains given below trace back to one sample, sequenced in a study of blood T cell repertoires in COVID-19. The assay was immunoSEQ multiplex PCR, and TCRdb's table has in-frame clones only and misses some. This sample has 300,000 to 350,000 clones, with around 87% found just once. Material for sequencing was peripheral blood. All receptors come from a woman between 40 and 50 years old with COVID-19, enrolled during active disease.

The V and J genes are TRBV10-3 and TRBJ2-5; 7 bases are shared with TRBD2. The CDR3 is 15 amino acids. With 8 bases clipped from V and 5 bases from J, the junction kept 14 bases outside the gene matches. Germline V gene sequence: CDR1 ENHRY, CDR2 SYGVKD. CDR3 protein: CAISGRAGTMETQYF. In DNA, the CDR3 is TGTGCCATCTCCGGCAGGGCAGGGACTATGGAGACCCAGTACTTC.

V gene TRBV2 combines with J gene TRBJ2-1; D not resolved. CDR3 length: 11 amino acids. The germline gives CDR1 SNHLY, CDR2 FYNNEI. Trimming cost V 6 bases and J 9 bases, with 9 bases left between them. The CDR3 sequence is CASRVASEQFF. The CDR3, as DNA: TGTGCCAGCAGAGTTGCCAGTGAGCAGTTCTTC.

The J gene is TRBJ1-1, the V gene TRBV18; D remains ambiguous. The germline gives CDR1 KGHSH, CDR2 LQKENI. V lost 1 base to trimming and J lost 1 base, with 7 bases between them. CDR3 length: 14 amino acids. As DNA, the CDR3 is TGTGCCAGCTCACCACTCCACGGGAACACTGAAGCTTTCTTT. Translation gives CASSPLHGNTEAFF.

V is TRBV5-1 and J is TRBJ1-2; perhaps TRBD1 as D (6 bases). V was cut by 1 base and J by 2 bases, with 9 bases left in between. This CDR3 spans 14 amino acids. Germline values: CDR1 SGHRS, CDR2 YFSETQ. The CDR3 sequence is CASSLMGTNYGYTF. CDR3 coding DNA: TGCGCCAGCAGCTTGATGGGGACAAACTATGGCTACACCTTC.

The CDR3 loop reads CASSTRGGEGYTF. The DNA for the CDR3 is TGTGCCAGTAGTACGCGAGGAGGGGAAGGCTACACCTTC. This chain connects TRBV19 to TRBJ1-2; tentatively, D is TRBD1 (5 bases). The CDR3 is 13 residues long. V shed 4 bases and J shed 8 bases, with 14 bases lying between them. Germline V gene sequence: CDR1 LNHDA, CDR2 SQIVND (reference sequence).

The V gene is TRBV2, the J gene TRBJ1-2, with 9 bases fitting TRBD1. Germline V gene sequence: CDR1 SNHLY, CDR2 FYNNEI. The V and J ends lost 6 bases and 2 bases, in that order; junction bases with no gene match: 19. The CDR3 totals 19 residues. Written as DNA, the CDR3 is TGTGCCAGCAGCCGAAGGGCCCGGGACAGGGTCAGCACCAACTATGGCTACACCTTC. Translated: CASSRRARDRVSTNYGYTF.

The J gene is TRBJ2-5, the V gene TRBV6-5; maybe TRBD2 (6 bases). The germline V and J ends were trimmed by 0 bases and 5 bases, with 13 bases remaining between them. Germline lookup yields CDR1 MNHEY and CDR2 SVGAGI. The CDR3 spans 15 residues. The CDR3 nucleotides read TGTGCCAGCAGTTACTCGATCTACAGCGGGGAGACCCAGTACTTC. Its translation is CASSYSIYSGETQYF.

This clone was seen a few times. The rearrangement uses TRBV6-6 and TRBJ1-6; D possibly corresponds to TRBD1 (6 bases). V lost 9 bases and J 9 bases, leaving 12 bases between the germline ends. CDR3 length: 12 amino acids. Per germline, CDR1 MNHNY and CDR2 SVGAGI (reference sequence). CDR3 sequence: CASSRDTSPLHF. The CDR3 DNA follows: TGTGCCAGTTCCCGGGACACTTCACCCCTCCACTTT.

The chain joins TRBV11-1 to TRBJ2-2, with TRBD2 as a possible D gene (7 bases). The V end was cut by 0 bases, the J end by 3 bases, with 11 bases between. The CDR3 has 16 residues. Germline V CDR1 and CDR2: SGHAT, FQDESV (reference sequence). Here the CDR3 reads CASSLAGGPDTGELFF. The CDR3, as DNA: TGTGCCAGCAGCTTAGCGGGGGGGCCCGACACCGGGGAGCTGTTTTTT.

Only one count was recorded for this clone. The chain employs TRBV7-2 and TRBJ1-2; 10 bases match TRBD1. The length of the CDR3 is 14 residues. The V gene's germline CDR1 is SGHTA and CDR2 FQGNSA. The trim removed 5 bases at V and 8 bases at J, leaving 8 bases unmatched. Here the CDR3 DNA reads TGTGCCAGCAGCACGACCGGGACAGGGGACGGCTACACCTTC. This codes for CASSTTGTGDGYTF.